These 13 T cell receptor beta chains share one sample of origin, sequenced in a study of neurological immune-mediated disorders. A single record per CDR3 protein comes from TCRdb applying MiXCR to the 5' RACE reads. The repertoire holds about 49,000 distinct CDR3 sequences, with roughly 8% as singletons. Indicated time point: longitudinal time-point 3. Sequencing was done on a sample of PBMCs. The receptors derive from a woman aged 40 to 50 in good health.

At least ten counts were recorded for this clonotype. This chain uses TRBV6-2 or TRBV6-3 with TRBJ1-1; 8 bases map to TRBD1. Losses at the gene ends were 2 bases for V and 5 bases for J; bases not matched to a gene: 10. CDR1 and CDR2 from the germline V gene are MNHEY and SVGEGT. CDR3 length: 16 amino acids. CDR3 sequence: CASSYHWTGRSTEAFF. The CDR3 DNA reads as TGTGCCAGCAGTTACCATTGGACAGGGCGAAGTACTGAAGCTTTCTTT.

This clonotype was found many times. This chain connects TRBV29-1 to TRBJ2-2; D is unresolved. V was shortened by 7 bases and J by 0 bases, with 15 bases between the two germline ends. The CDR3 contains 15 residues. The germline V gene has CDR1 SQVTM and CDR2 ANQGSEA. CDR3 sequence reads: CSAPIGSSNTGELFF. The CDR3 nucleotides read TGCAGCGCCCCGATTGGCAGTTCGAACACCGGGGAGCTGTTTTTT.

There are many counts of this clonotype. The chain links TRBV10-3 to TRBJ1-5; D not resolved. V was pared by 5 bases and J by 1 base, with 3 bases between. The CDR3 totals 12 residues. In germline, CDR1 is ENHRY, CDR2 SYGVKD. CDR3 nucleotide sequence: TGTGCCATCAGTCCCAGCAATCAGCCCCAGCATTTT. Translation: CAISPSNQPQHF.

This clonotype was found many times. This rearrangement joins TRBV6-5 to TRBJ2-5; 9 nucleotides align to TRBD1. V was clipped by 5 bases and J by 5 bases; unmatched bases: 6. CDR3 length equals 14 residues. Germline values: CDR1 MNHEY, CDR2 SVGAGI. This chain's CDR3 is CASSPGTGSETQYF. CDR3 DNA: TGTGCCAGCAGTCCCGGGACAGGGTCGGAGACCCAGTACTTC.

This clonotype was seen many times. The chain links TRBV3-1 to TRBJ2-3; 10 nucleotides agree with TRBD2. J was trimmed by 4 bases and V by 4 bases; bases with no gene match: 11. Per the germline V gene, CDR1 is LGHDT and CDR2 is YNNKEL (reference sequence). CDR3 size: 17 residues. This CDR3 reads CASSRLNRAGGADTQYF. In nucleotides, the CDR3 is TGTGCCAGCAGCCGTCTGAACCGAGCGGGAGGGGCAGATACGCAGTATTTT.

The table lists this clonotype with a few counts. A much more abundant neighbour one base away suggests this may be a read error. V usage is TRBV6-2 or TRBV6-3 and J usage is TRBJ1-1; TRBD1 agrees at 10 bases. The CDR3 contains 16 residues. V was pared by 4 bases and J by 3 bases, with 8 bases of the junction left unmatched. Germline assignment: CDR1 MNHEY and CDR2 SVGEGT. The CDR3 sequence: CASSWDRGWYDTEAFF. The CDR3 DNA reads as TGTGCCAGCAGTTGGGACAGGGGCTGGTACGACACTGAAGCTTTCTTT.

Ten or more counts support this clonotype. The chain employs TRBV6-5 and TRBJ1-2; D gene unclear. This CDR3 contains 13 residues. Germline V gene sequence: CDR1 MNHEY, CDR2 SVGAGI. V dropped 2 bases and J dropped 3 bases, with 7 bases sitting between them. The CDR3, as DNA: TGTGCCAGCAGTTACACGGCTGACTATGGCTACACCTTC. It translates to CASSYTADYGYTF.

This clonotype was observed many times. The V call is TRBV21-1, the J call TRBJ1-2; no DNA check was done on the table's D call, TRBD1. TRBV21-1 is reported as a pseudogene. The CDR3 consists of 14 residues. CDR3: CASSKAGTARGYTF. CDR3 nucleotides: TGTGCCAGCAGCAAAGCGGGGACAGCACGCGGCTACACCTTC.

On this clonotype itself: This clone may be a read error of a much larger clone one base away. The rearrangement joins TRBV4-1 to TRBJ1-5; tentative D call: TRBD1 (5 bases). Trimming left V 1 base short and J 11 bases short, with 18 bases between. Germline V gives CDR1 MGHRA, CDR2 YSYEKL. The CDR3 contains 15 residues. CDR3: CASSQVPGSLGAQHF. DNA for the CDR3: TGCGCCAGCAGCCAAGTTCCAGGGAGCCTGGGGGCCCAGCATTTT.

This clonotype was recorded at least ten times. V usage is TRBV3-1 and J usage is TRBJ2-7; TRBD2 matches at 14 bases. There are 15 residues in the CDR3. Per germline, CDR1 LGHDT and CDR2 YNNKEL (reference sequence). The junction had 6 bases not matched to a gene; V was cut back by 6 bases and J by 5 bases. The CDR3 DNA reads as TGTGCCAGCAGTCTGGGACTAGCGGGAGCCCACGAGCAGTACTTC. It encodes CASSLGLAGAHEQYF.

Many counts were recorded for this clonotype. V gene TRBV19 combines with J gene TRBJ2-7, with TRBD2 as a possible D gene (6 bases). Per germline, CDR1 LNHDA and CDR2 SQIVND (reference sequence). Trimming stripped 3 bases from V and 6 bases from J, with 12 bases between. CDR3 length: 13 residues. CDR3 DNA: TGTGCCAGTAGTATCGCACTAGCTGGCGAGCAGTACTTC. It codes for CASSIALAGEQYF.

This clonotype was detected many times. The chain links TRBV20-1 to TRBJ2-7; D is ambiguous. V was pared by 0 bases and J by 0 bases, with 15 bases between. The CDR3 runs to 16 residues. The germline CDR1 and CDR2 sequences are DFQATT and SNEGSKA (reference sequence). CDR3 coding DNA: TGCAGTGCTAGAGATCTCGGCAAGCCTTCCTCCTACGAGCAGTACTTC. This translates into CSARDLGKPSSYEQYF.

This clonotype turned up a few times. The gene calls are TRBV7-2 and TRBJ2-1; D is uncertain. CDR3 size: 11 residues. With 3 bases removed from V and 7 bases from J, the gap between germline ends came to 4 bases. The germline CDR1 and CDR2 sequences are SGHTA and FQGNSA. The CDR3 nucleotides read TGTGCCAGCAGCTTTAGGAATGAGCAGTTCTTC. Its protein is CASSFRNEQFF.